This T cell receptor (beta chain) originates from a study of T cells in localized non-small cell lung cancer. This clone was counted once. Assay: immunoSEQ multiplex PCR; the TCRdb copy retains only in-frame clones and omits some. The sample includes approximately 30,000 clones, about 87% of them seen just once. Trimming took 4 bases from V and 5 from J; bases not matched to a gene: 4. The CDR3 is made up of 13 amino acids. Looked up from germline, CDR1 is SGHAT and CDR2 is FQNNGV. The chain has TRBV11-2 and TRBJ2-7, with TRBD2 matching 8 bases. This clonotype originated in a woman between 18 and 49 years old with stage I lung adenocarcinoma. The source material was peripheral blood, sampled before any cancer treatment. The CDR3 loop is CASSSSGLDEQYF. The CDR3 DNA follows: TGTGCCAGCAGCTCCTCGGGACTAGACGAGCAGTACTTC.